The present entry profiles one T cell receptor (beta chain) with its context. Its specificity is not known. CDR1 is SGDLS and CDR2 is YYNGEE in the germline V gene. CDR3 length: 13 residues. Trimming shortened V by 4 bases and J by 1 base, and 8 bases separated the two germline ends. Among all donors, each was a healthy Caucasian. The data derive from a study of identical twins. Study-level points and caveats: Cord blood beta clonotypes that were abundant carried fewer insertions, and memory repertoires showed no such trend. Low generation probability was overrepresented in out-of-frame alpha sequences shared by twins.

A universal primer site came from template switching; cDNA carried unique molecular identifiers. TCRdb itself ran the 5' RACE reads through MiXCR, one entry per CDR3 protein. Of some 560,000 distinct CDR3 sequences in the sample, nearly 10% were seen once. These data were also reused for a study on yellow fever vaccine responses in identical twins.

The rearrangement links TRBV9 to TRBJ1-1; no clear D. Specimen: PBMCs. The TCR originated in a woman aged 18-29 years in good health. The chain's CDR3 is CASSLFSNTEAFF. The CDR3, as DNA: TGTGCCAGCAGCTTGTTCTCGAACACTGAAGCTTTCTTT.